This TCR beta chain was captured by sequencing in a study of CD8 T cells in Susac syndrome. The authors reverse transcribed 0.5 to 1 ug RNA with random hexamers. TCRdb processed the immunoSEQ multiplex PCR reads anew with MiXCR; each CDR3 protein has one entry. Seen here are about 140,000 distinct CDR3 sequences, about 94% observed once, and the top ten hold roughly 0.29%. Sequencing of TCR beta drew on CD8+ and CD4+ T cells from blood. The control participants were healthy donors, and these controls were matched with respect to both age and sex. Both CD4+ and CD8+ T cells were negatively isolated, and TEMRA cells underwent FACS enrichment. V was cut by 1 base and J by 3 bases, with 13 bases left in between. Per germline, CDR1 SQVTM and CDR2 ANQGSEA. The CDR3 sequence is 14 residues long.

What was sequenced was CD8+ T cells from PBMCs. The source of this sequence is a human donor in good health. The genes are TRBV29-1 and TRBJ2-7, with D perhaps matching TRBD2 (6 bases). Here the CDR3 reads CSVEGGGIDYEQYF. As DNA, the CDR3 is TGCAGCGTTGAAGGAGGCGGGATAGACTACGAGCAGTACTTC.